This T cell receptor beta chain derives from a study of blood T cell repertoires in COVID-19. Looking at the study overall: PBMCs, B-cell-depleted T cells, or T cells provided the cDNA or gDNA that made up the material.

Enrolled through a virtual design, the participants were between 18 and 89 years of age and came from about two dozen US areas. Participant-given clinical history determined each cohort assignment. Trimming pared 4 bases from V and 8 bases from J, leaving 17 bases between. The V gene's germline CDR1 is MNHEY and CDR2 SMNVEV (reference sequence). This CDR3 has 14 amino acids. The data were produced by immunoSEQ multiplex PCR, yet TCRdb's version contains in-frame clones alone and is incomplete. The data show more than 200,000 clones, more than 75% seen once. Sequencing input: PBMCs or T cells enriched from blood (not recorded which). The sequence was obtained from a woman aged 40-49 years with acute COVID-19. The chain employs TRBV27 and TRBJ1-2, with a tentative D call TRBD1 (6 bases). The CDR3 DNA reads TGTGCCAGCAGTTCAGTAGGGGGTGCGTGGGGCTACACCTTC. Protein: CASSSVGGAWGYTF.